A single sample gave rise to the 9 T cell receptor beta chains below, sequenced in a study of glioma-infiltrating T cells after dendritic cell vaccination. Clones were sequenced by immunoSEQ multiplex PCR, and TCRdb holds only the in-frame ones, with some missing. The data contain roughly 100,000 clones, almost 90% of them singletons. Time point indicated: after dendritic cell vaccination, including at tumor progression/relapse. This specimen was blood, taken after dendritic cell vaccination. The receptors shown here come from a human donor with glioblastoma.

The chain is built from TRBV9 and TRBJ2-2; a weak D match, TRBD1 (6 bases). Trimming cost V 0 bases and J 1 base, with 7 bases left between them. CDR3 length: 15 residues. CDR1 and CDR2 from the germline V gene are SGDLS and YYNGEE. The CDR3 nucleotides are TGTGCCAGCAGCGTAGGGGGGCAGAACACCGGGGAGCTGTTTTTT. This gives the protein CASSVGGQNTGELFF.

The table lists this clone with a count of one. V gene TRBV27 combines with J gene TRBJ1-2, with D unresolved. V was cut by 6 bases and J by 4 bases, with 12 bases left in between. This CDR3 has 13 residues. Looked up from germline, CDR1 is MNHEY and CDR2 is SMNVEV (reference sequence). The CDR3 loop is CASSSRGSYGYTF. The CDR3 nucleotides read TGTGCCAGCAGCAGCAGAGGGTCCTATGGCTACACCTTC.

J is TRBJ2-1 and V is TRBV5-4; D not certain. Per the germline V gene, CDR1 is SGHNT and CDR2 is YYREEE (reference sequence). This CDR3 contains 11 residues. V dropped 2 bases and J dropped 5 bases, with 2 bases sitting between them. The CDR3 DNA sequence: TGTGCCAGCAGCTTCAACAATGAGCAGTTCTTC. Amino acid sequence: CASSFNNEQFF. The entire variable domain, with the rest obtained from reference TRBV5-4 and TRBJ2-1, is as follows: ETGVTQSPTHLIKTRGQQVTLRCSSQSGHNTVSWYQQALGQGPQFIFQYYREEENGRGNFPPRFSGLQFPNYSSELNVNALELDDSALYLCASSFNNEQFFGPGTRLTVL.

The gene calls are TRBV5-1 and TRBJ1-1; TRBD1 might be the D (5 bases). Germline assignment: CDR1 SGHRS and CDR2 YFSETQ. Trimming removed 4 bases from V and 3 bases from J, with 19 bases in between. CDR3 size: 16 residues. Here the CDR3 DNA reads TGCGCCAGCAGCCCTGGTGGGGGGTTTTTTGACACTGAAGCTTTCTTT. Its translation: CASSPGGGFFDTEAFF.

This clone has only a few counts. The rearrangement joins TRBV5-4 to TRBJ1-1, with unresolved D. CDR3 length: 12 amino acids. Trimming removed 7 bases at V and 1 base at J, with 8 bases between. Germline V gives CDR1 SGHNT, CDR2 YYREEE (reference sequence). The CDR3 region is CASSPGNTEAFF. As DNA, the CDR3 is TGTGCCAGCTCACCAGGGAACACTGAAGCTTTCTTT. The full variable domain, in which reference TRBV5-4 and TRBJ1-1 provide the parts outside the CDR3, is ETGVTQSPTHLIKTRGQQVTLRCSSQSGHNTVSWYQQALGQGPQFIFQYYREEENGRGNFPPRFSGLQFPNYSSELNVNALELDDSALYLCASSPGNTEAFFGQGTRLTVV.

DNA of the CDR3: TGCAGCGTTATAGGAGGGCGACTTGGGAATACCTGGGAAGTATATGGCTACACCTTC. It specifies CSVIGGRLGNTWEVYGYTF. V usage is TRBV29-1 and J usage is TRBJ1-2, with no clear D. Germline V gives CDR1 SQVTM, CDR2 ANQGSEA. Trimming removed 5 bases at V and 5 bases at J, with 33 bases between. The CDR3 consists of 19 residues.

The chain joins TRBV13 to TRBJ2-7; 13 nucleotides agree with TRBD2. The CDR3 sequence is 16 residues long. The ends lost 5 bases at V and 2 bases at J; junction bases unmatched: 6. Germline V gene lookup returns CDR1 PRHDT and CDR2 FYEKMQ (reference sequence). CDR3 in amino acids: CASSRRTSGGPYEQYF. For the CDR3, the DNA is TGTGCCAGCAGCCGTAGGACTAGCGGGGGCCCCTACGAGCAGTACTTC.

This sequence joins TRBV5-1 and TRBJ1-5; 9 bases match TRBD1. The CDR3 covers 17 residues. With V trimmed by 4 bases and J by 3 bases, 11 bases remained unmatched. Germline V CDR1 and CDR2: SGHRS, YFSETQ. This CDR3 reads CASSALPGQGINQPQHF. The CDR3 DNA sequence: TGCGCCAGCAGCGCTTTACCGGGACAGGGTATCAATCAGCCCCAGCATTTT.

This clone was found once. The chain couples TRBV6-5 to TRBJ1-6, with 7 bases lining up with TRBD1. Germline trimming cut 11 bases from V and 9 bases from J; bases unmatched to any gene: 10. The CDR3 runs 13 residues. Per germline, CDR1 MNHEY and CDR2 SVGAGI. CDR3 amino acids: CAVNRGSGSPLHF. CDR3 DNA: TGTGCCGTCAACAGGGGATCGGGTTCACCCCTCCACTTT.